This T cell receptor beta chain was captured by sequencing in a study of T cells after yellow fever vaccination. This clonotype was recorded many times. TCRdb analysed the 5' RACE reads with MiXCR anew, one entry per CDR3 protein. The sample lists some 300,000 distinct CDR3 sequences; approximately 3.9% were seen once. Germline V lookup: CDR1 MGHRA, CDR2 YSYEKL. The CDR3 runs to 15 residues. V was cut by 1 base and J by 5 bases, with 11 bases left in between. V gene TRBV4-1 combines with J gene TRBJ1-4; D remains unclear. Sequencing was performed on PBMCs, taken on the day of the yellow fever booster vaccination. This TCR was sampled from a man aged 18 to 35 who received the YFV17D yellow fever vaccine. CDR3 residues: CASSQAGSWNEKLFF. The CDR3 DNA is TGCGCCAGCAGCCAAGCGGGGTCCTGGAATGAAAAACTGTTTTTT.